This T cell receptor (beta chain) was recorded in a study of human T cells and chemical hapten exposure. The overall study: DPC at 2% was the sensitizing agent, placed on 2 cm by 2 cm of upper inner arm skin.

Remarks on this clonotype: The antigen is unknown.

The time point denotes: patch test 3, about 24 weeks after DPC sensitization. Treatment specified: therapeutic diphenylcyclopropenone sensitization with weekly scalp DPC. Each donor was an alopecia patient between 18 and 70 years of age who qualified for DPC. TCRdb reprocessed the RACE reads via MiXCR and lists one record per CDR3 protein. Of 100,000 to 150,000 distinct CDR3 sequences in the sample, about 10% are singletons; the top ten hold 2% to 2.5%. Study-wide findings and caveats: Donors had alopecia, so their immune response may differ from healthy people's. DPC sensitization produced no change in TCRs with frequency above 1 in 1000.

This CDR3 is 17 amino acids long. The V end lost 6 bases, the J end lost 0 bases, and 18 bases lay between the germline ends. This material consisted of whole blood, taken in connection with sensitization to the hapten diphenylcyclopropenone (DPC). The chain combines TRBV12-3 or TRBV12-4 with TRBJ1-5; a weak D match, TRBD1 (6 bases). This sequence originates from a woman aged 45 to 65 with alopecia areata. Some clones in this sample may be carry-over from other donors' samples. The CDR3 coding sequence is TGTGCCAGCAGCCCAGGGGTCTACAATTATAGCAATCAGCCCCAGCATTTT. It encodes CASSPGVYNYSNQPQHF.